This T cell receptor beta chain is drawn from a study of blood T cells in healthy people across ages. This CDR3 contains 15 residues. J gave up 6 bases and V 0 bases, and 4 bases lay outside the gene matches. Germline V gene data show CDR1 as SGDLS and CDR2 as YYNGEE. The authors ran a second PCR of about 7 to 11 cycles using a sample-barcoded 5' primer and a J-beta primer mix. Researchers report that a template-switch adaptor with 12 random nucleotides tagged each cDNA molecule. TCRdb fed the 5' RACE reads into MiXCR, producing one record per CDR3 protein. Of about 1 million distinct CDR3 sequences listed, 45% are singletons.

Sample: blood. This rearrangement joins TRBV9 to TRBJ2-3; 10 nucleotides align to TRBD2. The sequence was collected from an older woman in good health. The CDR3 is CASSVGAGGPDTQYF. CDR3 bases: TGTGCCAGCAGCGTAGGAGCGGGAGGGCCTGATACGCAGTATTTT.